The clone carrying this TCR beta chain was observed a handful of times. Its antigen is currently unknown. Clones were read by immunoSEQ multiplex PCR, and TCRdb kept only the in-frame ones, dropping some. This table holds 45,000 to 50,000 clones, approximately 91% found once. This sample is part of a study of OX40 agonist ivuxolimab in advanced cancers. Study-wide findings and caveats: Averaging showed that CD8+ T cells had more expanded clones than CD4+ did. Clonal expansion among partial responders at 0.1-3.0 mg/kg ranked near the lowest. At 0.1 to 3.0 mg/kg, clonal expansion of CD4+ and CD8+ blood T cells had occurred by week 6.

The CDR3 extends over 14 amino acids. Trimming took 0 bases from V and 5 from J, leaving 9 bases between them. Germline CDR1 SGDLS, CDR2 YYNGEE. The clonotype comes from an adult with an advanced solid tumor such as melanoma, head and neck, liver or kidney cancer. This chain links TRBV9 with TRBJ1-5; no reliable D call. This sample comprised CD4+ or CD8+ T cells sorted from blood, obtained in a trial of the OX40 agonist ivuxolimab. The CDR3 protein is CASSVGGGDQPQHF. CDR3 nucleotides: TGTGCCAGCAGCGTAGGTGGTGGGGATCAGCCCCAGCATTTT.